One sample yielded the 23 T cell receptor beta chains listed below, sequenced in a study of glioma-infiltrating T cells. TCR alpha and beta CDR3 regions were amplified from RNA using iRepertoire nested multiplex PCR. From the multiplex PCR reads, TCRdb called clonotypes with MiXCR, one entry per CDR3 protein. In the table there are nearly 2,500 distinct CDR3 sequences, 69% of which are singletons. Sequencing was carried out using glioma tissue, nonneoplastic brain tissue, or PBMCs (not recorded which). All receptors derive from a human donor with low-grade glioma or glioblastoma, undergoing nonglioma brain surgery, or in good health (not recorded which).

The chain joins TRBV28 to TRBJ1-2; D gene ambiguous. Deletions cut 2 bases from V and 8 bases from J, with 6 bases between. This CDR3 contains 11 residues. Germline V gene data show CDR1 as MDHEN and CDR2 as SYDVKM. CDR3 amino acids: CASSLAGGYTF. CDR3 DNA: TGTGCCAGCAGTTTAGCGGGAGGCTACACCTTC.

V gene TRBV27 combines with J gene TRBJ1-2, with 7 bases fitting TRBD1. The CDR3 consists of 13 residues. CDR1 and CDR2 from the germline V gene are MNHEY and SMNVEV (reference sequence). With V trimmed by 7 bases and J by 8 bases, 10 bases remained unmatched. The CDR3 region is CASTVTGDIGYTF. The CDR3 nucleotides read TGTGCCAGCACTGTAACAGGGGATATAGGCTACACCTTC.

J is TRBJ1-5 and V is TRBV12-3 or TRBV12-4; TRBD1 might be the D (5 bases). The CDR3 extends over 18 amino acids. V shed 1 base and J shed 0 bases, with 16 bases lying between them. CDR3 protein: CASSLVSGEPYSNQPQHF. The CDR3 region has the DNA TGTGCCAGCAGTTTAGTATCGGGGGAGCCATATAGCAATCAGCCCCAGCATTTT.

This chain links TRBV27 with TRBJ1-2, with no clear D. This CDR3 is built from 12 residues. CDR1 and CDR2 (germline): MNHEY, SMNVEV (reference sequence). The ends were cut back, 5 bases at V and 8 bases at J, with 12 bases in the middle. The CDR3 nucleotides read TGTGCCAGCAGTATCCCGGGGAGAGGCTACACCTTC. Its translation is CASSIPGRGYTF.

In the case of this clonotype: An end of the junction differs from the germline gene, which may be a read error. V and J are TRBV18 and TRBJ1-3; D ambiguous. CDR1 is KGHSH, CDR2 LQKENI, per germline. This CDR3 region has 16 residues. The CDR3 loop reads CASSPDRPFSGNTVYF. The CDR3 DNA is TGTGCCAGCTCACCCGATAGGCCCTTCTCTGGAAACACCGTATATTTC.

V gene TRBV11-2 combines with J gene TRBJ2-5, with D perhaps TRBD2 (7 bases). The ends were cut back, 10 bases at V and 1 base at J, with 16 bases in the middle. Per germline, CDR1 SGHAT and CDR2 FQNNGV. The CDR3 runs to 14 residues. This chain's CDR3 is CATFWGGAQETQYF. As DNA, the CDR3 is TGTGCCACCTTTTGGGGGGGGGCCCAAGAGACCCAGTACTTC.

The chain carries TRBV6-2 or TRBV6-3 and TRBJ1-1; D remains unclear. The CDR3 spans 13 residues. CDR1 is MNHEY and CDR2 is SVGEGT in the germline V gene. The CDR3 sequence is CVSSCSTNTEAFF. As DNA, the CDR3 is TGTGTTAGCAGTTGTTCAACGAACACTGAAGCTTTCTTT.

This clonotype is large (0.1 to 1%) in the sample. V gene TRBV6-5 combines with J gene TRBJ1-1; a possible D gene is TRBD1 (5 bases). Germline V gene lookup returns CDR1 MNHEY and CDR2 SVGAGI. The CDR3 runs to 16 residues. The ends were cut back, 3 bases at V and 5 bases at J, with 19 bases in the middle. In DNA, the CDR3 is TGTGCCAGCAGTTATAGGACCGTTGGGGGGGTAACTGAAGCTTTCTTT. Translated, it gives CASSYRTVGGVTEAFF.

Concerning this clonotype: Since the CDR3 does not end with the conserved phenylalanine or tryptophan, this likely comes from a read error. The chain recombines TRBV6-9 with TRBJ1-1; a weak D match, TRBD1 (6 bases). CDR1 is MNHGY, CDR2 SVAAGI, per germline. The CDR3 is 14 residues long. The CDR3 loop reads CASSYGGRNTGAFL. In DNA, the CDR3 is TGTGCCAGCAGTTACGGGGGCCGGAACACTGGAGCTTTCCTT.

This clonotype was seen more than once but under ten times. This rearrangement joins TRBV7-2 to TRBJ1-5, with D hard to call. This CDR3 comprises 14 residues. The germline gives CDR1 SGHTA, CDR2 FQGNSA. V shed 6 bases and J shed 9 bases, with 18 bases lying between them. CDR3 nucleotide sequence: TGTGCCAGCAGTCTCCCCCCTAGCCATCCGCCCCAGCATTTT. Translated, it gives CASSLPPSHPPQHF.

Relative to its sample, this clonotype is large (0.1 to 1%). The chain uses TRBV2 and TRBJ1-5; a weak D match, TRBD1 (6 bases). There are 14 residues in the CDR3. V was pared by 6 bases and J by 4 bases, with 13 bases between. CDR1 is SNHLY, CDR2 FYNNEI, per germline. The CDR3 here is CASSEGGTNQPQHF. In DNA form, the CDR3 reads TGTGCCAGCAGCGAGGGGGGTACAAATCAGCCCCAGCATTTT.

V and J are TRBV10-3 and TRBJ1-5; unclear D gene. Trimming removed 0 bases from V and 13 bases from J, with 16 bases in between. Germline values: CDR1 ENHRY, CDR2 SYGVKD. This CDR3 contains 14 residues. This CDR3 is CAISESMANQLQHF. Written as DNA, the CDR3 is TGTGCCATCAGTGAGTCGATGGCCAATCAGCTTCAGCATTTT.

This clonotype is judged hyperexpanded (1% or more). The gene calls are TRBV6-2 or TRBV6-3 and TRBJ1-1, with 7 positions matching TRBD1. CDR3 length equals 13 residues. The V and J ends lost 8 bases and 0 bases, in that order; junction bases with no gene match: 3. CDR1 MNHEY and CDR2 SVGEGT come from the germline V gene. Written as DNA, the CDR3 is TGTGCCAGCTGGACAGGTATGAACACTGAAGCTTTCTTT. Its protein is CASWTGMNTEAFF.

There are a few counts of this clonotype. This chain links TRBV6-6 with TRBJ1-1; D might be TRBD1 (5 bases). CDR1 and CDR2 from the germline V gene are MNHNY and SVGAGI (reference sequence). V gave up 2 bases and J gave up 1 base, with 5 bases separating them. The CDR3 loop spans 13 amino acids. The CDR3: CASSYRGNTEAFF. CDR3 bases: TGTGCCAGCAGTTACAGGGGGAACACTGAAGCTTTCTTT.

V is TRBV4-2 and J is TRBJ2-3; 7 bases are shared with TRBD2. The CDR3 sequence is 14 residues long. Losses at the gene ends were 5 bases for V and 5 bases for J; bases not matched to a gene: 7. The germline V gene has CDR1 LGHNA and CDR2 YNFKEQ. CDR3: CASSEGPSGDTQYF. CDR3 nucleotide sequence: TGTGCCAGCAGCGAGGGACCTAGCGGAGATACGCAGTATTTT.

This chain uses TRBV6-2 or TRBV6-3 with TRBJ2-3; D is unresolved. Trimming took 8 bases from V and 1 from J, leaving 16 bases between them. This CDR3 region has 15 residues. The germline V gene has CDR1 MNHEY and CDR2 SVGEGT. The CDR3: CASSPVCSRTDTQYF. CDR3 nucleotide sequence: TGTGCCAGCTCCCCTGTCTGTTCGCGCACAGATACGCAGTATTTT.

Comment on this clonotype: Because it lacks the conserved phenylalanine or tryptophan at the end, this CDR3 is likely a read error. The rearrangement joins TRBV4-2 to TRBJ2-3; a weak D match, TRBD2 (6 bases). Germline lookup yields CDR1 LGHNA and CDR2 YNFKEQ. The CDR3 is 15 residues long. The CDR3 sequence is CASGQEGPSADTQYL. In DNA, the CDR3 is TGTGCCAGCGGCCAGGAGGGACCTAGCGCAGATACGCAGTATCTT.

This clonotype is medium-sized by share. This chain connects TRBV10-3 to TRBJ2-5, with TRBD2 matching 13 bases. This CDR3 region has 14 residues. The V gene end was trimmed by 6 bases and the J gene end by 5 bases; junction bases not matched to a gene: 3. Germline V lookup: CDR1 ENHRY, CDR2 SYGVKD. The DNA of the CDR3 is TGTGCCATCAGCCTGACTAGCGGGGGGGAGACCCAGTACTTC. This codes for CAISLTSGGETQYF.

CDR3 region: CATSSSRETQYF. In DNA form, the CDR3 reads TGTGCCACCAGCAGCTCACGCGAGACCCAGTACTTC. J is TRBJ2-5 and V is TRBV15; D is ambiguous. The germline CDR1 and CDR2 sequences are LNHNV and YYDKDF (reference sequence). V shed 3 bases and J shed 5 bases, with 7 bases lying between them. The CDR3 loop spans 12 amino acids. The whole variable domain, filled in from reference TRBV15 and TRBJ2-5, reads DAMVIQNPRYQVTQFGKPVTLSCSQTLNHNVMYWYQQKSSQAPKLLFHYYDKDFNNEADTPDNFQSRRPNTSFCFLDIRSPGLGDTAMYLCATSSSRETQYFGPGTRLLVL.

The chain employs TRBV3-1 and TRBJ1-5, with D maybe TRBD1 (5 bases). The CDR3 spans 13 residues. V lost 8 bases and J 11 bases, leaving 19 bases between the germline ends. Germline-derived CDR1 and CDR2 are LGHDT and YNNKEL (reference sequence). CDR3 bases: TGTGCCAGCGGGCAGCTAGACGGGGGAGCCCAGCATTTT. It is translated as CASGQLDGGAQHF.

With respect to this clonotype: One end of the junction varies from germline; a read error may be responsible. The rearrangement joins TRBV7-9 to TRBJ1-5; D is unresolved. Germline CDR1 reads SEHNR; CDR2 reads FQNEAQ (reference sequence). This CDR3 is built from 14 residues. The CDR3 nucleotides read TGCGCCAGCAGTCTCACCCCTAGCAATCATCTCCAGCATTTT. Protein product: CASSLTPSNHLQHF.

J is TRBJ1-4 and V is TRBV6-5; 7 bases fit TRBD1. The trim removed 2 bases at V and 6 bases at J, leaving 9 bases unmatched. This CDR3 comprises 16 residues. Per the germline V gene, CDR1 is MNHEY and CDR2 is SVGAGI. The DNA of the CDR3 is TGTGCCAGCAGTTACAGGGGCCGGGACAGCGATGAAAAACTGTTTTTT. This gives the protein CASSYRGRDSDEKLFF.

The chain is built from TRBV20-1 and TRBJ2-1; possibly TRBD1 for D (6 bases). The CDR3 has 15 amino acids. The V end was cut by 2 bases, the J end by 7 bases, with 18 bases between. Germline assignment: CDR1 DFQATT and CDR2 SNEGSKA (reference sequence). The CDR3 spells CSARMPGVFGNEQFF. CDR3 DNA sequence: TGCAGTGCTAGAATGCCAGGGGTGTTCGGGAATGAGCAGTTCTTC.